This T cell receptor (beta chain) is from a study of blood T cell repertoires in COVID-19. Study at large: The cDNA or gDNA used as material had been derived from T cells, B-cell-depleted T cells, or PBMCs.

This table comes from immunoSEQ multiplex PCR, and its TCRdb copy is limited to in-frame clones, with some not included. This table has under 250,000 clones, over 65% appearing once. V was pared by 8 bases and J by 5 bases, with 19 bases between. Germline lookup yields CDR1 SNHLY and CDR2 FYNNEI. The CDR3 contains 14 residues. This clone was counted a single time. The receptor was isolated from a woman in her 70s with active or convalescent COVID-19. The chain combines TRBV2 with TRBJ2-7; no reliable D call. Sequencing used peripheral blood. The CDR3 DNA is TGTGCCAGCCGCCCGCTAACTACCCCGGACGAGCAGTACTTC. This codes for CASRPLTTPDEQYF.